These T cell receptor beta chains were read from a single sample in a study of early T cells in non-severe SARS-CoV-2 infection. TCRdb re-called the 5' RACE reads through MiXCR, storing one row per CDR3 protein. The repertoire holds tens of thousands of distinct CDR3 sequences, approximately 10% seen once, with about a fifth in the top ten. Material: whole blood. The receptors come from an adult who was a healthcare worker with PCR-confirmed SARS-CoV-2 infection or an uninfected control (not recorded which). Each CDR3 is given with its conserved first and last residue. The D gene is left open where the match is weak. The size of a clone is reported for some rows only, either as once, few or many, or as a class for expanded clones.

>-|TRBJ1-1|TRBV29-1|many
CSAVDSNTEAFF
TGCAGCGCTGTGGACAGTAACACTGAAGCTTTCTTT
>TRBD2|TRBJ2-3|TRBV20-1|many
CSATGVAGDTQYF
TGCAGTGCTACAGGGGTAGCGGGGGATACGCAGTATTTT
>-|TRBJ2-1|TRBV9|few
CASSVQPYNEQFF
TGTGCCAGCAGCGTACAACCCTACAATGAGCAGTTCTTC
>TRBD1|TRBJ2-2|TRBV29-1|few
CSVGGQGNTGELFF
TGCAGCGTTGGAGGACAGGGGAACACCGGGGAGCTGTTTTTT
>-|TRBJ2-3|TRBV7-9|few
CASSLRDYTQYF
TGTGCCAGCAGCTTAAGGGATTATACGCAGTATTTT
>-|TRBJ2-5|TRBV5-1|many
CASSPLPGVQETQYF
TGCGCCAGCAGCCCCCTCCCGGGTGTTCAAGAGACCCAGTACTTC
>-|TRBJ2-2|TRBV7-2|-
CASSRNRNTGELFF
TGTGCCAGCAGCCGGAATAGAAACACCGGGGAGCTGTTTTTT
>-|TRBJ2-3|TRBV12-3/TRBV12-4|few
CASSPSDTATDTQYF
TGTGCCAGCAGCCCTTCGGACACGGCCACAGATACGCAGTATTTT
>TRBD2|TRBJ2-3|TRBV5-5|-
CASSLGTSGGRTDTQYF
TGTGCCAGCAGCTTAGGGACTAGCGGGGGACGCACAGATACGCAGTATTTT
>-|TRBJ2-2|TRBV7-2|many
CASSSFQGTGELFF
TGTGCCAGCAGCTCCTTCCAGGGTACCGGGGAGCTGTTTTTT
>-|TRBJ2-1|TRBV2|few
CASGGQGIYNEQFF
TGTGCCAGCGGCGGGCAGGGGATATACAATGAGCAGTTCTTC
>-|TRBJ2-3|TRBV7-6|many
CASSPGADTQYF
TGTGCCAGCAGCCCAGGGGCAGATACGCAGTATTTT
>-|TRBJ1-3|TRBV12-3/TRBV12-4|few
CASSFRDYTGGSGNTIYF
TGTGCCAGCAGTTTCCGAGACTACACCGGGGGCTCTGGAAACACCATATATTTT
>-|TRBJ2-4|TRBV20-1|-
CSASAGEFAKNIQYF
TGCAGTGCTAGTGCCGGGGAATTCGCCAAAAACATTCAGTACTTC
>-|TRBJ1-3|TRBV10-3|many
CAIRPGVSGNTIYF
TGTGCCATCAGGCCCGGGGTTTCTGGAAACACCATATATTTT
>TRBD1|TRBJ2-2|TRBV6-1|few
CASLQGQGIGELFF
TGTGCCTCTCTACAGGGACAGGGCATCGGGGAGCTGTTTTTT
>-|TRBJ2-3|TRBV7-3|many
CASSPSGDTQYF
TGTGCCAGCAGCCCGTCAGGAGATACGCAGTATTTT